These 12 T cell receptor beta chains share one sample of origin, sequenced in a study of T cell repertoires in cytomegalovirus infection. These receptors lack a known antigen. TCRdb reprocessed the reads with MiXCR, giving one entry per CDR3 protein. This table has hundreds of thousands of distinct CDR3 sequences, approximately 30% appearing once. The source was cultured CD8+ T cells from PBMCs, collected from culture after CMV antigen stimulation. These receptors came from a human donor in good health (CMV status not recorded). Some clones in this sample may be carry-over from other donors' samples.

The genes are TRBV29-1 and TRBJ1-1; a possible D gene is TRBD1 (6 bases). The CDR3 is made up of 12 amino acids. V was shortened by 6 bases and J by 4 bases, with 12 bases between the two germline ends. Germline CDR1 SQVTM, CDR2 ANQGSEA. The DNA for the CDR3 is TGCAGCGTGCGGGCGGGGGCCACTGAAGCTTTCTTT. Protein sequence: CSVRAGATEAFF.

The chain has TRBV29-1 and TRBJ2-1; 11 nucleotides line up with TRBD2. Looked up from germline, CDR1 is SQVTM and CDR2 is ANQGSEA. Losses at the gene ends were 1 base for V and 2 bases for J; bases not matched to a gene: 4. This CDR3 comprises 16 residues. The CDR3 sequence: CSVEGMTSGTYNEQFF. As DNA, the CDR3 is TGCAGCGTTGAAGGAATGACTAGCGGGACCTACAATGAGCAGTTCTTC.

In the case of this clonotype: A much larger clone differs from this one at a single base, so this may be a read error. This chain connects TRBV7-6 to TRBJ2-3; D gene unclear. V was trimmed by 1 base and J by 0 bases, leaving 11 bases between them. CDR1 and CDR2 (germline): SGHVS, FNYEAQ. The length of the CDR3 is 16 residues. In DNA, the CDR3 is TGTGCCAGCAGCTTAGGATTCGCGGACAGCACAGATACGCAGTATTTT. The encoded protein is CASSLGFADSTDTQYF.

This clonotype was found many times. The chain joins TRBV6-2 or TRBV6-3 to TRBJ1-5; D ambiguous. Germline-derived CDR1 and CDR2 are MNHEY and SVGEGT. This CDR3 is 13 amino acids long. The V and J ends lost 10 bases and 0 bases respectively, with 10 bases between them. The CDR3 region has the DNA TGTGCCACTGGCATCAATAGCAATCAGCCCCAGCATTTT. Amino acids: CATGINSNQPQHF.

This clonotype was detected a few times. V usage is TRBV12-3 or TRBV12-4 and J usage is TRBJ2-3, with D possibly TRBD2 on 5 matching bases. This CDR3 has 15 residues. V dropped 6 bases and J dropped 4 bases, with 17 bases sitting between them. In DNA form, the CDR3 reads TGTGCCAGCAGAATCTCCACTAGGGCAGCAGATACGCAGTATTTT. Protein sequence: CASRISTRAADTQYF.

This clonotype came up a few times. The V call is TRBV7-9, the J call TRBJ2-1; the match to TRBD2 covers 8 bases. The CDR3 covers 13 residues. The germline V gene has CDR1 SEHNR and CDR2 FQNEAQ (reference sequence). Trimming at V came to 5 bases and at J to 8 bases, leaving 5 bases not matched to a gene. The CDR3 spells CASSGLAPYEQFF. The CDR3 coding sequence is TGTGCCAGCAGCGGACTAGCACCGTATGAGCAGTTCTTC.

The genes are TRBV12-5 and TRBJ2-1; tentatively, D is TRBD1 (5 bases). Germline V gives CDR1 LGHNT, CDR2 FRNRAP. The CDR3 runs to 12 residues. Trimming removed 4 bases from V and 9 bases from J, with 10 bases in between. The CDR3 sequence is CASGSRQTEQFF. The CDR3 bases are TGTGCTAGTGGTTCCAGACAGACTGAGCAGTTCTTC.

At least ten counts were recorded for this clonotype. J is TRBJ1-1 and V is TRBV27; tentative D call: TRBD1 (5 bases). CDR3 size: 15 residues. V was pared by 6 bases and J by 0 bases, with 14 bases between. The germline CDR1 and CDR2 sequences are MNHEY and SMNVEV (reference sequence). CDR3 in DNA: TGTGCCAGCAGCCCCGTCGACAGAATGAACACTGAAGCTTTCTTT. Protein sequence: CASSPVDRMNTEAFF.

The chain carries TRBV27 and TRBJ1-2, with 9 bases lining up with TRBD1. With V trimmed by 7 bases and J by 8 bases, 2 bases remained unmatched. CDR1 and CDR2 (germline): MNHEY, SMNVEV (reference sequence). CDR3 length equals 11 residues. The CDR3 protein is CASMGTGGYTF. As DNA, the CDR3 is TGTGCCAGCATGGGGACAGGGGGCTACACCTTC.

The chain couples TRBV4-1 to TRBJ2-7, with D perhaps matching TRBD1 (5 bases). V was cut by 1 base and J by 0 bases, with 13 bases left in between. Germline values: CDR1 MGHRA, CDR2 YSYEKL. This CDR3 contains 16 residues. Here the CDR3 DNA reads TGCGCCAGCAGCCAAGCTTGGGGCCCGAGCTCCTACGAGCAGTACGTC. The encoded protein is CASSQAWGPSSYEQYV.

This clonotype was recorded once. The CDR3 spells CASSYSSPAGSETQYF. The DNA for the CDR3 is TGTGCCAGCAGTTACTCGAGTCCGGCGGGCTCAGAGACCCAGTACTTC. V and J are TRBV6-5 and TRBJ2-5; possibly TRBD2 for D (5 bases). The V and J ends lost 0 bases and 4 bases respectively, with 15 bases between them. Germline-derived CDR1 and CDR2 are MNHEY and SVGAGI. CDR3 length equals 16 residues.

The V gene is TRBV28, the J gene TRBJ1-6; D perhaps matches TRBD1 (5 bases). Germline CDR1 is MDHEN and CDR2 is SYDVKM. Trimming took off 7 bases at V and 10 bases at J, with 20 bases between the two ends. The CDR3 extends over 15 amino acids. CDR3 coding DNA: TGTGCCAGCATTCCAGTCGGCAGGACAAGGTCACCCCTCCACTTT. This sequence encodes CASIPVGRTRSPLHF. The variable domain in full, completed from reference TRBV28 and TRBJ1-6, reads DVKVTQSSRYLVKRTGEKVFLECVQDMDHENMFWYRQDPGLGLRLIYFSYDVKMKEKGDIPEGYSVSREKKERFSLILESASTNQTSMYLCASIPVGRTRSPLHFGNGTRLTVT.